Shown below are 24 T cell receptor beta chains from a single sample sequenced in a study of type 1 regulatory T cells. MiXCR, applied by TCRdb to the reads, yields one record per CDR3 protein. The sample holds about 100,000 distinct CDR3 sequences; around 30% are singletons and the top ten take 2% to 2.5%. Sequencing input: CD4+ T cells, either the whole sample or a sorted fraction (not recorded which). These receptors all stem from a human donor in good health.

J is TRBJ1-1 and V is TRBV7-2, with unresolved D. The germline CDR1 and CDR2 sequences are SGHTA and FQGNSA. The CDR3 has 13 amino acids. The ends were cut back, 9 bases at V and 0 bases at J, with 11 bases in the middle. The CDR3 sequence: CASEQIMNTEAFF. The CDR3 DNA reads as TGTGCCAGTGAACAGATCATGAACACTGAAGCTTTCTTT.

The chain uses TRBV15 and TRBJ2-3, with TRBD2 identical over 9 bases. Germline V gene sequence: CDR1 LNHNV, CDR2 YYDKDF (reference sequence). The CDR3 runs 17 residues. Losses at the gene ends were 1 base for V and 5 bases for J; bases not matched to a gene: 10. CDR3 bases: TGTGCCACCAGCAGAGCTCATCGACTAGCGGTCATAGATACGCAGTATTTT. As protein: CATSRAHRLAVIDTQYF.

This clonotype was recorded a few times. The CDR3 nucleotides read TGCAGCGTCATGGGACAGGGAAAAAACACCATATATTTT. As protein: CSVMGQGKNTIYF. V and J are TRBV29-1 and TRBJ1-3; 9 nucleotides align to TRBD1. Germline V gene lookup returns CDR1 SQVTM and CDR2 ANQGSEA. The CDR3 is 13 amino acids. The J segment lost 6 bases and the V segment lost 6 bases, leaving 6 bases of the junction unmatched. The full variable domain, completed using reference TRBV29-1 and TRBJ1-3, is SAVISQKPSRDICQRGTSLTIQCQVDSQVTMMFWYRQQPGQSLTLIATANQGSEATYESGFVIDKFPISRPNLTFSTLTVSNMSPEDSSIYLCSVMGQGKNTIYFGEGSWLTVV.

V usage is TRBV3-1 and J usage is TRBJ2-1; D ambiguous. V lost 0 bases to trimming and J lost 6 bases, with 12 bases between them. Germline values: CDR1 LGHDT, CDR2 YNNKEL (reference sequence). The CDR3 has 15 residues. CDR3 nucleotides: TGTGCCAGCAGCCAAGATGCCGCGCCTAGCAATGAGCAGTTCTTC. Residues: CASSQDAAPSNEQFF.

This clonotype appeared a few times. The genes are TRBV6-2 or TRBV6-3 and TRBJ2-7; D is perhaps TRBD2 (6 bases). V lost 6 bases and J lost 2, with 14 bases in between. The length of the CDR3 is 14 residues. Germline V gives CDR1 MNHEY, CDR2 SVGEGT. The CDR3 here is CASSRPSGAYEQYF. The CDR3 coding sequence is TGTGCCAGCAGCCGCCCCTCGGGGGCCTACGAGCAGTACTTC.

The chain has TRBV5-1 and TRBJ2-2; D is perhaps TRBD2 (5 bases). Germline V lookup: CDR1 SGHRS, CDR2 YFSETQ. CDR3 length equals 15 residues. V lost 4 bases and J 0 bases, leaving 10 bases between the germline ends. CDR3 sequence (DNA): TGCGCCAGCAGCCGGGAAACATCGAACACCGGGGAGCTGTTTTTT. It specifies CASSRETSNTGELFF.

The chain links TRBV20-1 to TRBJ1-2, with 7 bases aligning to TRBD1. The CDR3 length is 16 residues. The V gene end was trimmed by 6 bases and the J gene end by 3 bases; junction bases not matched to a gene: 16. Germline CDR1 is DFQATT and CDR2 is SNEGSKA (reference sequence). The CDR3 here is CSAPDRPTGTYYGYTF. The CDR3 bases are TGCAGTGCCCCCGATCGTCCGACAGGGACCTACTATGGCTACACCTTC.

This clonotype was counted a few times. This chain uses TRBV7-8 with TRBJ2-3; 13 bases fit TRBD2. The V and J ends lost 5 bases and 3 bases, in that order; junction bases with no gene match: 5. The CDR3 contains 16 residues. The germline gives CDR1 SGHVS, CDR2 FQNEAQ. CDR3 region: CASSPRTSGSTDTQYF. For the CDR3, the DNA is TGTGCCAGCAGCCCTCGGACTAGCGGGAGTACAGATACGCAGTATTTT.

Only a few counts were recorded for this clonotype. CDR3 loop: CSVEFSGSPTDTQYF. In DNA, the CDR3 is TGCAGCGTTGAATTTAGCGGGTCTCCCACCGATACGCAGTATTTT. The genes are TRBV29-1 and TRBJ2-3; 7 nucleotides line up with TRBD2. The CDR3 extends over 15 amino acids. Germline assignment: CDR1 SQVTM and CDR2 ANQGSEA. The V segment lost 2 bases and the J segment 6 bases; nucleotides outside the gene matches: 11.

This clonotype was detected a few times. This chain uses TRBV20-1 with TRBJ2-1, with D possibly matching TRBD1 (5 bases). Trimming cost V 6 bases and J 9 bases, with 15 bases left between them. The CDR3 is made up of 12 amino acids. Looked up from germline, CDR1 is DFQATT and CDR2 is SNEGSKA (reference sequence). The CDR3: CSAWGPPGEQFF. The CDR3 DNA reads as TGCAGTGCCTGGGGCCCACCGGGTGAGCAGTTCTTC.

This clonotype was seen only a few times. The chain recombines TRBV12-3 or TRBV12-4 with TRBJ1-1; 10 nucleotides line up with TRBD1. CDR3 length: 13 residues. The V gene end was trimmed by 6 bases and the J gene end by 5 bases; junction bases not matched to a gene: 3. The CDR3 sequence: CASSPGQGTEAFF. CDR3 in DNA: TGTGCCAGCAGCCCGGGACAGGGGACTGAAGCTTTCTTT.

In its sample, this clonotype was seen once. The chain uses TRBV27 and TRBJ2-7; D unclear. Trimming shortened V by 0 bases and J by 3 bases, and 12 bases separated the two germline ends. The germline V gene has CDR1 MNHEY and CDR2 SMNVEV (reference sequence). There are 15 residues in the CDR3. The CDR3 loop is CASSLSLPTVYEQYF. CDR3 bases: TGTGCCAGCAGTTTATCCTTGCCAACGGTCTACGAGCAGTACTTC.

V gene TRBV18 combines with J gene TRBJ2-3; 7 bases agree with TRBD1. The CDR3 totals 15 residues. Germline lookup yields CDR1 KGHSH and CDR2 LQKENI. Trimming took 3 bases from V and 5 from J; bases not matched to a gene: 8. Here the CDR3 reads CASSPVQGTKDTQYF. CDR3 nucleotide sequence: TGTGCCAGCTCACCCGTACAGGGGACGAAAGATACGCAGTATTTT.

This clonotype was counted between two and nine times. The rearrangement uses TRBV2 and TRBJ2-1, with 11 bases matching TRBD2. The CDR3 has 15 amino acids. V gave up 4 bases and J gave up 7 bases; unmatched junction bases: 6. Germline loops: CDR1 SNHLY, CDR2 FYNNEI. The CDR3 protein is CASSGTSGSSNEQFF. DNA for the CDR3: TGTGCCAGCAGTGGAACTAGCGGGAGTAGTAATGAGCAGTTCTTC.

V is TRBV5-1 and J is TRBJ2-1; D remains ambiguous. This CDR3 spans 15 amino acids. V lost 0 bases and J lost 4, with 11 bases in between. Germline CDR1 SGHRS, CDR2 YFSETQ. CDR3 DNA: TGCGCCAGCAGCTTGGGGGATTTTGGGTACAATGAGCAGTTCTTC. Its translation: CASSLGDFGYNEQFF.

This clonotype has a count of ten or more. V usage is TRBV7-7 and J usage is TRBJ2-5; D might be TRBD2 (6 bases). Trimming cost V 3 bases and J 4 bases, with 12 bases left between them. CDR1 SSHAT and CDR2 FNYEAQ come from the germline V gene (reference sequence). The CDR3 runs 14 residues. In nucleotides, the CDR3 is TGTGCCAGCAGCTTGGACGGGAGCGGAGAGACCCAGTACTTC. Protein sequence: CASSLDGSGETQYF.

The J gene is TRBJ2-7, the V gene TRBV11-2; D unresolved. CDR1 SGHAT and CDR2 FQNNGV come from the germline V gene. The germline V and J ends were trimmed by 5 bases and 6 bases, with 17 bases remaining between them. There are 14 residues in the CDR3. CDR3 sequence reads: CASSPVRSIGEQYF. CDR3 nucleotide sequence: TGTGCCAGCAGCCCCGTCCGTTCCATCGGCGAGCAGTACTTC.

This clonotype was counted a few times. The chain carries TRBV12-3 or TRBV12-4 and TRBJ1-2; a weak D match, TRBD1 (5 bases). Trimming stripped 6 bases from V and 8 bases from J, with 10 bases between. The CDR3 length is 11 residues. In DNA, the CDR3 is TGTGCCAGCAGACGGGGCCTCGGCTACACCTTC. Protein sequence: CASRRGLGYTF.

The chain couples TRBV28 to TRBJ1-3; D is ambiguous. Per the germline V gene, CDR1 is MDHEN and CDR2 is SYDVKM. This CDR3 comprises 16 residues. V lost 5 bases and J lost 0, with 14 bases in between. As DNA, the CDR3 is TGTGCCAGCAGTCAAGGTCACGCAAGCTCTGGAAACACCATATATTTT. Translation: CASSQGHASSGNTIYF. Supplemented by reference TRBV28 and TRBJ1-3, the full variable domain reads DVKVTQSSRYLVKRTGEKVFLECVQDMDHENMFWYRQDPGLGLRLIYFSYDVKMKEKGDIPEGYSVSREKKERFSLILESASTNQTSMYLCASSQGHASSGNTIYFGEGSWLTVV.

This clonotype was picked up a small number of times. This rearrangement joins TRBV11-2 to TRBJ1-1; TRBD1 might be the D (6 bases). In germline, CDR1 is SGHAT, CDR2 FQNNGV. This CDR3 region has 15 residues. Trimming shortened V by 5 bases and J by 4 bases, and 17 bases separated the two germline ends. This chain's CDR3 is CASSGGGNVPTEAFF. The DNA of the CDR3 is TGTGCCAGCAGCGGGGGGGGCAATGTCCCCACTGAAGCTTTCTTT.

This clonotype was counted only a few times. The chain is built from TRBV7-9 and TRBJ2-7, with unresolved D. CDR3 length equals 14 residues. The germline V and J ends were trimmed by 5 bases and 7 bases, with 18 bases remaining between them. Germline assignment: CDR1 SEHNR and CDR2 FQNEAQ (reference sequence). Here the CDR3 DNA reads TGTGCCAGCAGCCCCTTAGTGTCCGGACCGGAGCAGTACTTC. Translating it yields CASSPLVSGPEQYF.

This clonotype was counted at least ten times. This rearrangement joins TRBV20-1 to TRBJ1-1, with no clear D. Trimming cost V 5 bases and J 0 bases, with 10 bases left between them. CDR3 length: 13 residues. Per the germline V gene, CDR1 is DFQATT and CDR2 is SNEGSKA (reference sequence). The chain's CDR3 is CSAPPRVNTEAFF. The CDR3 coding sequence is TGCAGTGCTCCTCCTCGCGTGAACACTGAAGCTTTCTTT.

J is TRBJ2-3 and V is TRBV20-1, with D uncertain. The germline CDR1 and CDR2 sequences are DFQATT and SNEGSKA (reference sequence). With 7 bases removed from V and 0 bases from J, the gap between germline ends came to 14 bases. The CDR3 extends over 14 amino acids. The CDR3 spells CSGMTIPSTDTQYF. The CDR3, as DNA: TGCAGTGGTATGACGATTCCTAGCACAGATACGCAGTATTTT.

This clonotype turned up a few times. This chain uses TRBV20-1 with TRBJ2-7; the D is unclear. V was trimmed by 6 bases and J by 3 bases, leaving 18 bases between them. Germline V lookup: CDR1 DFQATT, CDR2 SNEGSKA (reference sequence). CDR3 length: 14 residues. CDR3 sequence (DNA): TGCAGTGCGGCACCACTCCAGAATCTCTACGAGCAGTACTTC. The encoded protein is CSAAPLQNLYEQYF.